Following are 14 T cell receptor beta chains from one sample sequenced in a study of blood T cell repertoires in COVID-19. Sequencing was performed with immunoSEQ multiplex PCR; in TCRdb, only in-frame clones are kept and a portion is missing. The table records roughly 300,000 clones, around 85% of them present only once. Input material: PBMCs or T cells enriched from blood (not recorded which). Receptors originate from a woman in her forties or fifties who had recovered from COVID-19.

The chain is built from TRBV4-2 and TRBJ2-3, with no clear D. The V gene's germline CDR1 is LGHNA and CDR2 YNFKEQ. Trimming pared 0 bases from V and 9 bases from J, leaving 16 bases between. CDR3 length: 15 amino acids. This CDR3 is CASSQESPRSDTQYF. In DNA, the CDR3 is TGTGCCAGCAGCCAAGAGTCCCCCCGGAGTGACACGCAGTATTTT.

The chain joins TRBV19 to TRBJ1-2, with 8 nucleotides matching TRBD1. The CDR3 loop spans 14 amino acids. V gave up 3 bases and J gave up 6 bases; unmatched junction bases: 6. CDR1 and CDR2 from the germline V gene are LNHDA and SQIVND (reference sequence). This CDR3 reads CASSMAGGVDGYTF. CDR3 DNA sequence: TGTGCCAGTAGTATGGCAGGGGGCGTCGATGGCTACACCTTC.

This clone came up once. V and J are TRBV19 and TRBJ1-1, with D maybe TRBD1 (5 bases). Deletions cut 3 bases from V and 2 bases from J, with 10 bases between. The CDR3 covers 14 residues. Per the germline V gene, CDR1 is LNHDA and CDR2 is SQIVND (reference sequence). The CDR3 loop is CASSILGPNTEAFF. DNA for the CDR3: TGTGCCAGTAGTATCTTGGGGCCCAACACTGAAGCTTTCTTT.

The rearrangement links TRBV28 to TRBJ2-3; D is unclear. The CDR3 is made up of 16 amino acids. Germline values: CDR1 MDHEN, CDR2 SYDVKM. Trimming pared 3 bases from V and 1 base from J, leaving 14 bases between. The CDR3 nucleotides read TGTGCCAGCAGTTTCTCTTCCGACGGAGGCACAGATACGCAGTATTTT. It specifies CASSFSSDGGTDTQYF.

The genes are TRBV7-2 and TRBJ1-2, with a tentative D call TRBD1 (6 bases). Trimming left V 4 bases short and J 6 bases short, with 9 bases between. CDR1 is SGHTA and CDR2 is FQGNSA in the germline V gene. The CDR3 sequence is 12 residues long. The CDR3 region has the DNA TGTGCCAGCAGCTCACGGACAGATGGCTACACCTTC. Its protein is CASSSRTDGYTF.

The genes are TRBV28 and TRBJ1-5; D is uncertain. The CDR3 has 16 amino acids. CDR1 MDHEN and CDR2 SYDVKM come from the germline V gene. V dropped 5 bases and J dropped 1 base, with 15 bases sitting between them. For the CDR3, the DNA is TGTGCCAGCAGTCCGTTTTTGGGAGAAAGCAATCAGCCCCAGCATTTT. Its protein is CASSPFLGESNQPQHF. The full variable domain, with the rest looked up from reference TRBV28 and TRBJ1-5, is DVKVTQSSRYLVKRTGEKVFLECVQDMDHENMFWYRQDPGLGLRLIYFSYDVKMKEKGDIPEGYSVSREKKERFSLILESASTNQTSMYLCASSPFLGESNQPQHFGDGTRLSIL.

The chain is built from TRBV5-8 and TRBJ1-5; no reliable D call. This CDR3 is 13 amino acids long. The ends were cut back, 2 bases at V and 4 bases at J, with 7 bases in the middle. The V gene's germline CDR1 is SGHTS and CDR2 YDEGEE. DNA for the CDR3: TGTGCCAGCAGCTTCCCCGGGAATCAGCCCCAGCATTTT. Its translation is CASSFPGNQPQHF.

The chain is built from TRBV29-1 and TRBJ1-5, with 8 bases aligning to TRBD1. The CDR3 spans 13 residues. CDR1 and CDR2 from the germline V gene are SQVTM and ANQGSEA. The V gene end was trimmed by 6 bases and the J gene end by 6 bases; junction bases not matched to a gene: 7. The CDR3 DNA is TGCAGCGTCAGTACAGGGGGAATTCAGCCCCAGCATTTT. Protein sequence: CSVSTGGIQPQHF.

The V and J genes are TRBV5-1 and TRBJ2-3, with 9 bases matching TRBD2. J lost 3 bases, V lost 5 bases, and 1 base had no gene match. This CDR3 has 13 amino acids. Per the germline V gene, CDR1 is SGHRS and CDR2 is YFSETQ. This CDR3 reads CASRTSGTDTQYF. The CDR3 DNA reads TGCGCCAGCAGAACTAGCGGGACAGATACGCAGTATTTT.

The CDR3 here is CASSYRGQGSRYEQYF. The CDR3 coding sequence is TGTGCCAGCAGCTATAGAGGACAGGGGAGTCGTTACGAGCAGTACTTC. The chain combines TRBV7-8 with TRBJ2-7, with 9 bases lining up with TRBD1. Germline CDR1 reads SGHVS; CDR2 reads FQNEAQ. After removal of 4 bases from V and 4 bases from J, the junction contained 11 bases not matched to a gene. This CDR3 is built from 16 residues.

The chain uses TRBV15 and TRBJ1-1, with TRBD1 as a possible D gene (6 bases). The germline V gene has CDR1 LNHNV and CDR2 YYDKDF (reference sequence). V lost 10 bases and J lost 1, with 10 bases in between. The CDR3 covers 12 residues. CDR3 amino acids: CAIGGENTEAFF. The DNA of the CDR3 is TGTGCCATAGGGGGAGAGAACACTGAAGCTTTCTTT.

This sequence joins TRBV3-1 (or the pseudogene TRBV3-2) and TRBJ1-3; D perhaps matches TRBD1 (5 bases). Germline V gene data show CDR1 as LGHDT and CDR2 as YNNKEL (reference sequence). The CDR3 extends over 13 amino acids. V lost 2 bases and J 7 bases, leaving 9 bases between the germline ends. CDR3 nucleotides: TGTGCCAGCAGCCAACAGCAGGGCAACACCATATATTTT. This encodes CASSQQQGNTIYF.

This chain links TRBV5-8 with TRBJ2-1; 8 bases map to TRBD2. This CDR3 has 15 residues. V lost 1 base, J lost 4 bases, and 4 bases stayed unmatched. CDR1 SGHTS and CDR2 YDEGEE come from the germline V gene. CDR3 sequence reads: CASSLLTSGYNEQFF. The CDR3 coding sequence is TGTGCCAGCAGCTTGTTAACTAGCGGTTACAATGAGCAGTTCTTC.

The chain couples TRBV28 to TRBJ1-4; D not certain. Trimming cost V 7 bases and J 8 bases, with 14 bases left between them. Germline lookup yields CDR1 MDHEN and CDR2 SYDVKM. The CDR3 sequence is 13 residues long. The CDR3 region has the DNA TGTGCCAGCACTATCAGTGCGGAAGAAAAACTGTTTTTT. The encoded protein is CASTISAEEKLFF.